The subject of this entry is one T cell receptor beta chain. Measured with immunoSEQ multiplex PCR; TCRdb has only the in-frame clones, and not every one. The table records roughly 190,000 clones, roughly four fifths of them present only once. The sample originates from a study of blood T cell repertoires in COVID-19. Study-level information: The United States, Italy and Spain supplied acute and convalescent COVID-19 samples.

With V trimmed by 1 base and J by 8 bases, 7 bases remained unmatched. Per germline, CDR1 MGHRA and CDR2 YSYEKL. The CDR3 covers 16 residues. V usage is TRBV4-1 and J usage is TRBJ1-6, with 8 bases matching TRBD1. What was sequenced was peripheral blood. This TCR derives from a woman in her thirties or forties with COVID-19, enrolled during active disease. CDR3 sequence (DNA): TGCGCCAGCAGCCAAGTCCGGACAGGGTGGGATTCACCCCTCCACTTT. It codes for CASSQVRTGWDSPLHF.